The 27 T cell receptor beta chains reported below all come from one sample, sequenced in a study of early T cells in non-severe SARS-CoV-2 infection. TCRdb reprocessed the 5' RACE reads with MiXCR, giving one entry per CDR3 protein. The sample yields 50,000 or so distinct CDR3 sequences, over 3.5% seen once. Sequencing input: whole blood. These receptor sequences come from an adult who was a healthcare worker with PCR-confirmed SARS-CoV-2 infection or an uninfected control (not recorded which).

V and J are TRBV20-1 and TRBJ1-3, with 7 bases that match TRBD1. Per the germline V gene, CDR1 is DFQATT and CDR2 is SNEGSKA (reference sequence). V shed 2 bases, J shed 1 base, and the junction held 17 bases outside the gene matches. The CDR3 contains 19 residues. The CDR3 sequence is CSARPPGQSFPYSGNTIYF. The CDR3 DNA reads TGCAGTGCTAGACCCCCGGGACAGTCCTTCCCGTATTCTGGAAACACCATATATTTT.

This clonotype was counted only a few times. The gene calls are TRBV5-8 and TRBJ2-2; the D call may be TRBD1 or TRBD2 (5 bases each). V was pared by 5 bases and J by 2 bases, with 10 bases between. This CDR3 is 14 amino acids long. Per the germline V gene, CDR1 is SGHTS and CDR2 is YDEGEE. The CDR3 DNA is TGTGCCAGCAGATCCGGGACCAACACCGGGGAGCTGTTTTTT. Translating gives CASRSGTNTGELFF. The full variable domain, rest sourced from reference TRBV5-8 and TRBJ2-2, is EAGVTQSPTHLIKTRGQQATLRCSPISGHTSVYWYQQALGLGLQFLLWYDEGEERNRGNFPPRFSGRQFPNYSSELNVNALELEDSALYLCASRSGTNTGELFFGEGSRLTVL.

This clonotype was counted many times. The V and J genes are TRBV6-1 and TRBJ1-2; D is possibly TRBD1 (5 bases). The germline V gene encodes CDR1 MNHNS and CDR2 SASEGT. V was cut by 6 bases and J by 3 bases, with 11 bases left in between. CDR3 length equals 13 residues. CDR3 residues: CASSQGWYYGYTF. CDR3 in DNA: TGTGCCAGCAGCCAGGGTTGGTACTATGGCTACACCTTC.

This clonotype was observed many times. This chain joins TRBV20-1 and TRBJ2-7; 8 nucleotides match TRBD2. V was clipped by 5 bases and J by 4 bases; unmatched bases: 7. The CDR3 is 13 amino acids. Germline values: CDR1 DFQATT, CDR2 SNEGSKA (reference sequence). CDR3 sequence: CSAGRGGQYEQYF. The CDR3 DNA is TGCAGTGCTGGCCGGGGGGGTCAGTACGAGCAGTACTTC.

This clonotype was recorded at least ten times. The chain couples TRBV6-2 or TRBV6-3 to TRBJ1-1, with 11 bases lining up with TRBD1. Germline lookup yields CDR1 MNHEY and CDR2 SVGEGT. This CDR3 comprises 14 residues. The junction had 6 bases not matched to a gene; V was cut back by 8 bases and J by 4 bases. The CDR3 region has the DNA TGTGCCAGCTACCCCGGGACAGGGGGCACTGAAGCTTTCTTT. This encodes CASYPGTGGTEAFF.

At least ten counts were recorded for this clonotype. The V gene is TRBV28, the J gene TRBJ2-3, with 9 nucleotides matching TRBD2. V gave up 5 bases and J gave up 2 bases; unmatched junction bases: 5. This CDR3 is 15 amino acids long. Per germline, CDR1 MDHEN and CDR2 SYDVKM. This CDR3 is CASSNPSGITDTQYF. The CDR3 region has the DNA TGTGCCAGCAGTAACCCTAGCGGGATCACAGATACGCAGTATTTT.

This clonotype was counted many times. V usage is TRBV28 and J usage is TRBJ2-7; 13 bases are a match to TRBD2. Looked up from germline, CDR1 is MDHEN and CDR2 is SYDVKM. The length of the CDR3 is 15 residues. The V gene end was trimmed by 7 bases and the J gene end by 7 bases; junction bases not matched to a gene: 10. This CDR3 is CASTAWTSGSTEQYF. For the CDR3, the DNA is TGTGCCAGCACAGCCTGGACTAGCGGGAGTACAGAGCAGTACTTC. The variable domain in full, completed from reference TRBV28 and TRBJ2-7, reads DVKVTQSSRYLVKRTGEKVFLECVQDMDHENMFWYRQDPGLGLRLIYFSYDVKMKEKGDIPEGYSVSREKKERFSLILESASTNQTSMYLCASTAWTSGSTEQYFGPGTRLTVT.

Regarding this clonotype: One junction end does not reproduce the germline sequence, and a read error may be involved. The chain couples TRBV6-6 to TRBJ2-2, with D hard to call. The CDR3 loop spans 16 amino acids. Germline V gene sequence: CDR1 MNHNY, CDR2 SVGAGI (reference sequence). The CDR3: CAGSKLTVANTGELFF. The CDR3 nucleotides are TGTGCCGGCAGCAAACTTACAGTTGCGAACACCGGGGAGCTGTTTTTT.

The sample holds many counts of this clonotype. The V gene is TRBV6-5, the J gene TRBJ2-6; 13 bases line up with TRBD2. The length of the CDR3 is 18 residues. The J segment lost 2 bases and the V segment lost 6 bases, leaving 7 bases of the junction unmatched. Germline lookup yields CDR1 MNHEY and CDR2 SVGAGI. The CDR3 DNA sequence: TGTGCCAGCAGGTTGATTGGGACTAGCGGGACTGGGGCCAACGTCCTGACTTTC. Translation gives CASRLIGTSGTGANVLTF.

CDR3 amino acids: CASSHQTGMAEKLFF. CDR3 DNA sequence: TGTGCCAGCAGCCACCAGACAGGGATGGCTGAAAAACTGTTTTTT. V gene TRBV3-1 combines with J gene TRBJ1-4; 7 positions agree with TRBD1. The CDR3 totals 15 residues. Germline-derived CDR1 and CDR2 are LGHDT and YNNKEL (reference sequence). Trimming took 3 bases from V and 7 from J; bases not matched to a gene: 8.

There are many counts of this clonotype. V and J are TRBV6-1 and TRBJ1-5, with 7 bases matching TRBD1. V shed 4 bases and J 6 bases; nucleotides not matched to a gene: 3. Germline values: CDR1 MNHNS, CDR2 SASEGT. CDR3 length: 13 amino acids. Here the CDR3 reads CASSGQGSQPQHF. As DNA, the CDR3 is TGTGCCAGCAGTGGACAGGGAAGTCAGCCCCAGCATTTT.

This clonotype occurred many times. The V and J genes are TRBV20-1 and TRBJ1-3; D remains ambiguous. The CDR3 totals 13 residues. Germline CDR1 is DFQATT and CDR2 is SNEGSKA (reference sequence). The V end lost 6 bases, the J end lost 0 bases, and 9 bases lay between the germline ends. The CDR3 region is CSAELGSGNTIYF. CDR3 nucleotide sequence: TGCAGTGCAGAGCTTGGCTCTGGAAACACCATATATTTT.

This clonotype has a count of ten or more. The genes are TRBV7-2 and TRBJ2-3, with D maybe TRBD2 (7 bases). Germline V gene sequence: CDR1 SGHTA, CDR2 FQGNSA. The CDR3 spans 15 residues. The V end was cut by 9 bases, the J end by 3 bases, with 19 bases between. The CDR3 is CASADRRGATDTQYF. CDR3 nucleotide sequence: TGTGCCAGTGCAGATAGACGGGGGGCAACAGATACGCAGTATTTT.

This clonotype was counted ten times or more. The J gene is TRBJ2-1, the V gene TRBV7-2; D gene unclear. Germline V gene data show CDR1 as SGHTA and CDR2 as FQGNSA. The CDR3 consists of 14 residues. V was trimmed by 2 bases and J by 8 bases, leaving 13 bases between them. The CDR3 DNA follows: TGTGCCAGCAGCTTACAGCAGGCTTCGGATGAGCAGTTCTTC. Residues: CASSLQQASDEQFF.

This clonotype was recorded at least ten times. The chain joins TRBV15 to TRBJ2-7; D may correspond to TRBD1 or TRBD2 (6 bases each). The CDR3 covers 15 residues. From germline, CDR1 is LNHNV and CDR2 YYDKDF (reference sequence). Trimming left V 0 bases short and J 3 bases short, with 12 bases between. The CDR3 DNA sequence: TGTGCCACCAGCAGAGATTCGGGGGCTGACTACGAGCAGTACTTC. Translation gives CATSRDSGADYEQYF.

This clonotype was counted ten times or more. The chain uses TRBV5-1 and TRBJ2-1; TRBD1 agrees at 7 bases. CDR3 length: 15 amino acids. J lost 5 bases, V lost 4 bases, and 9 bases had no gene match. Looked up from germline, CDR1 is SGHRS and CDR2 is YFSETQ. CDR3 residues: CASSTESGQDNEQFF. The CDR3 DNA reads as TGCGCCAGCAGCACCGAGAGTGGACAGGACAATGAGCAGTTCTTC.

V usage is TRBV25-1 and J usage is TRBJ2-1, with no clear D. V was cut by 5 bases and J by 9 bases, with 5 bases left in between. CDR1 is MGHDK, CDR2 SYGVNS, per germline. The CDR3 sequence is 10 residues long. The CDR3 DNA sequence: TGTGCCAGCAGTTACGGTGAGCAGTTCTTC. It codes for CASSYGEQFF.

As concerns this clonotype: A much larger clone is a single base away; this may be a read error. The CDR3 here is CASGPNSSNSPLHF. The CDR3 DNA reads TGTGCTAGTGGCCCGAACAGCTCCAATTCACCCCTCCACTTT. The J gene is TRBJ1-6, the V gene TRBV12-5; D ambiguous. This CDR3 contains 14 residues. Germline values: CDR1 LGHNT, CDR2 FRNRAP. V dropped 6 bases and J dropped 7 bases, with 13 bases sitting between them. The full variable domain, in which reference TRBV12-5 and TRBJ1-6 provide the parts outside the CDR3, is DARVTQTPRHKVTEMGQEVTMRCQPILGHNTVFWYRQTMMQGLELLAYFRNRAPLDDSGMPKDRFSAEMPDATLATLKIQPSEPRDSAVYFCASGPNSSNSPLHFGNGTRLTVT.

This clonotype appeared many times. V usage is TRBV2 and J usage is TRBJ1-2; 7 bases line up with TRBD1. Germline CDR1 SNHLY, CDR2 FYNNEI. This CDR3 region has 16 residues. J was trimmed by 5 bases and V by 3 bases; bases with no gene match: 12. DNA for the CDR3: TGTGCCAGCAGTGAGGGACAGACTGAAGCAGGGTATGGCTACACCTTC. Protein: CASSEGQTEAGYGYTF. Together with reference TRBV2 and TRBJ1-2, the CDR3 gives the full variable domain: EPEVTQTPSHQVTQMGQEVILRCVPISNHLYFYWYRQILGQKVEFLVSFYNNEISEKSEIFDDQFSVERPDGSNFTLKIRSTKLEDSAMYFCASSEGQTEAGYGYTFGSGTRLTVV.

Ten or more counts support this clonotype. The chain has TRBV11-3 and TRBJ1-1; D is undetermined. This CDR3 spans 13 amino acids. V was clipped by 3 bases and J by 1 base, with 6 bases between them. The germline CDR1 and CDR2 sequences are SGHNT and YENEEA. CDR3 residues: CASSFSTNTEAFF. The CDR3 DNA sequence: TGTGCCAGCAGCTTCAGTACGAACACTGAAGCTTTCTTT.

This clonotype has ten or more counts. The V gene is TRBV7-3, the J gene TRBJ2-6, with D unclear. Trimming removed 0 bases at V and 0 bases at J, with 6 bases between. The length of the CDR3 is 16 residues. CDR1 and CDR2 from the germline V gene are SGHTA and FQGTGA. CDR3 protein: CASSLTHSSGANVLTF. The CDR3 nucleotides are TGTGCCAGCAGCTTAACCCACAGCTCTGGGGCCAACGTCCTGACTTTC.

This clonotype was picked up many times. The chain uses TRBV5-1 and TRBJ2-2, with 7 bases aligning to TRBD2. Germline assignment: CDR1 SGHRS and CDR2 YFSETQ. V was pared by 4 bases and J by 2 bases, with 5 bases of the junction left unmatched. This CDR3 has 15 residues. The CDR3 DNA sequence: TGCGCCAGCAGCCTTGGGACTACCAACACCGGGGAGCTGTTTTTT. It translates to CASSLGTTNTGELFF.

This clonotype was picked up many times. The J gene is TRBJ1-3, the V gene TRBV29-1; tentatively, D is TRBD1 (6 bases). The V gene's germline CDR1 is SQVTM and CDR2 ANQGSEA. The CDR3 has 13 amino acids. V was pared by 5 bases and J by 0 bases, with 8 bases between. CDR3 sequence reads: CSVTGNSGNTIYF. CDR3 DNA sequence: TGCAGCGTTACAGGGAACTCTGGAAACACCATATATTTT.

The sample holds many counts of this clonotype. The chain employs TRBV2 and TRBJ2-7, with 7 bases aligning to TRBD2. Germline V gives CDR1 SNHLY, CDR2 FYNNEI. J lost 3 bases, V lost 5 bases, and 10 bases had no gene match. The CDR3 is made up of 15 amino acids. Here the CDR3 DNA reads TGTGCCAGCAGTCTCATTCCGGGGGGTAACTACGAGCAGTACTTC. This encodes CASSLIPGGNYEQYF.

This clonotype has at least ten counts. The rearrangement links TRBV7-7 to TRBJ1-4; 7 bases fit TRBD1. The CDR3 length is 14 residues. Trimming removed 5 bases from V and 7 bases from J; junction bases left unmatched: 7. Per the germline V gene, CDR1 is SSHAT and CDR2 is FNYEAQ (reference sequence). The CDR3 is CASSPTGYGEKLFF. The CDR3 DNA sequence: TGTGCCAGCAGCCCGACAGGGTATGGTGAAAAACTGTTTTTT.

This clonotype has at least ten counts. J is TRBJ2-1 and V is TRBV20-1; D is perhaps TRBD1 or TRBD2 (5 bases each). V lost 6 bases and J lost 8, with 17 bases in between. The germline CDR1 and CDR2 sequences are DFQATT and SNEGSKA (reference sequence). The CDR3 consists of 13 residues. CDR3 region: CSASGTGKYEQFF. CDR3 in DNA: TGCAGTGCCTCAGGGACGGGCAAGTATGAGCAGTTCTTC.

This clonotype was detected many times. The gene calls are TRBV7-3 and TRBJ1-1; 7 bases map to TRBD1. Germline lookup yields CDR1 SGHTA and CDR2 FQGTGA. The CDR3 sequence is 13 residues long. Losses at the gene ends were 6 bases for V and 5 bases for J; bases not matched to a gene: 6. CDR3: CASSPAGGTEAFF. As DNA, the CDR3 is TGTGCCAGCAGTCCGGCAGGGGGGACTGAAGCTTTCTTT.